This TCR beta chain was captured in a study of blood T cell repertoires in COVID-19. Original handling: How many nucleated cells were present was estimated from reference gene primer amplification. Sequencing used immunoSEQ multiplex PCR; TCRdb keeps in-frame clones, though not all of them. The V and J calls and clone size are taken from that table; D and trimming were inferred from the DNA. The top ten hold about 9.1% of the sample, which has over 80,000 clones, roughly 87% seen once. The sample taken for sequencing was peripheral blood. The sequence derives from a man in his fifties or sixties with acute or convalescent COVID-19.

As DNA, the CDR3 is TGTGCCAGCTCACCACCGGTTGGACAGGTTTATGGCTACACCTTC. It specifies CASSPPVGQVYGYTF. This chain links TRBV18 with TRBJ1-2; 7 bases map to TRBD1. V was clipped by 0 bases and J by 5 bases; unmatched bases: 6. This CDR3 is built from 15 residues. Germline V CDR1 and CDR2: KGHSH, LQKENI.